The sequence of this T cell receptor beta chain was determined in a study of T cell repertoires in cytomegalovirus infection. Across the study: CMV infection together with matching HLA type was indicated by public TCR beta signatures.

This clonotype has more than one count but fewer than ten. Antigen: not known. From the reads, TCRdb called clonotypes with MiXCR, one entry per CDR3 protein. Among roughly 230,000 distinct CDR3 sequences listed, 12% were seen once. This CDR3 contains 15 residues. The V end lost 4 bases, the J end lost 4 bases, and 14 bases lay between the germline ends. Germline V lookup: CDR1 SGHRS, CDR2 YFSETQ. Study-wide findings and caveats: Adding up the frequency of public TCR beta families identified people who carried CMV plus the relevant HLA. HLA-C-restricted, CMV-specific TCR beta clonotypes were dominant ex vivo.

This TCR was sampled from a human donor in good health (CMV status not recorded). Some clones in this sample may be carry-over from other donors' samples. Sample: PBMCs. This chain links TRBV5-1 with TRBJ2-2; the D is unclear. In DNA, the CDR3 is TGCGCCAGCAGCCCCGAAATTACGTCCACCGGGGAGCTGTTTTTT. Translation gives CASSPEITSTGELFF.